This T cell receptor (beta chain) was identified in a study of blood T cell repertoires in COVID-19. Overall study: Samples of COVID-19 (acute and convalescent) were obtained from the United States, Italy and Spain.

Germline V CDR1 and CDR2: SGHDT, YYEEEE. The CDR3 has 15 residues. V shed 0 bases and J shed 1 base, with 10 bases lying between them. The repertoire was sequenced with immunoSEQ multiplex PCR; TCRdb's copy has only in-frame clones and lacks some. The sample includes roughly 480,000 clones, roughly nine tenths of them seen just once. Sequencing was carried out using peripheral blood. The chain uses TRBV5-6 and TRBJ1-1; D remains unclear. This TCR derives from a man in his late teens or twenties with COVID-19, enrolled during active disease. CDR3: CASSLAGVKNTEAFF. The CDR3 nucleotides read TGTGCCAGCAGCTTGGCCGGGGTTAAGAACACTGAAGCTTTCTTT.